This T cell receptor beta chain was found in a study of T cell repertoires in cytomegalovirus infection. Regarding the study as a whole: HLA-C-restricted CMV clonotypes gave the most frequent clonotype in two of eight donors. There were carriers of CMV plus the relevant HLA, and cumulative public TCR beta family frequency identified them.

TCRdb redid the calling of the reads with MiXCR, one entry per CDR3 protein. The sample has 200,000 to 300,000 distinct CDR3 sequences, roughly an eighth seen once. The germline CDR1 and CDR2 sequences are ENHRY and SYGVKD. There are 14 residues in the CDR3. Unmatched junction bases numbered 5, after V lost 3 bases and J lost 10 bases. This clonotype was seen many times. What it binds is not known. This sequence joins TRBV10-3 and TRBJ2-1; TRBD2 agrees at 11 bases. This sequence originates from a human donor in good health (CMV status not recorded). Some clones in this sample may be carry-over from other donors' samples. The sequenced sample consisted of PBMCs. This chain's CDR3 is CAISDSGRAGEQFF. The CDR3 bases are TGTGCCATCAGTGATAGCGGGAGGGCCGGGGAGCAGTTCTTC.